Described below is a single T cell receptor beta chain sequence and its context. The antigen remains undetermined. The entry originates in a study of regulatory T cells in long-lasting Graves disease. The CDR3 consists of 12 residues. Germline V gene lookup returns CDR1 LGHDT and CDR2 YNNKEL (reference sequence). V lost 6 bases, J lost 10 bases, and 8 bases stayed unmatched. Documented time point: newly diagnosed GD, antithyroid drugs for less than 3 months. The TCR library was made from RNA that had been extracted from PBMCs in TRIzol. Researchers made TCR beta libraries by using iRepertoire HTBI primers and running Arm-PCR on CDR3 regions. Per the authors' pipeline: From all samples, identification returned 14 TRBJ and around 62 TRBV segments. TCRdb analysed the multiplex PCR reads with MiXCR anew, one entry per CDR3 protein. V and J calls and clone size were set by TCRdb, not the authors. This sample has 600,000 to 650,000 distinct CDR3 sequences, with under 20% found just once.

Findings and limits, study-wide: Investigators studied peripheral blood only, not thyroid tissue.

The same data also contributed to another study, on T cells in Graves' hyperthyroidism and ophthalmopathy.

The J gene is TRBJ1-1, the V gene TRBV3-1, with 7 bases identical to TRBD1. This clonotype was obtained from a woman younger than 45 with Graves disease. Specimen: peripheral blood mononuclear cells (PBMCs), collected at new diagnosis, from a patient treated with antithyroid drugs. CDR3 protein: CASSPQTGRAFF. CDR3 sequence (DNA): TGTGCCAGCAGTCCTCAGACAGGGCGAGCTTTCTTT. Using reference TRBV3-1 and TRBJ1-1 for the parts outside the CDR3, the full variable domain is DTAVSQTPKYLVTQMGNDKSIKCEQNLGHDTMYWYKQDSKKFLKIMFSYNNKELIINETVPNRFSPKSPDKAHLNLHINSLELGDSAVYFCASSPQTGRAFFGQGTRLTVV.